What follows is one T cell receptor (beta chain) and its context. Its antigen is undetermined. This specimen belongs to a study of somatic mutations in cytotoxic T cells in rheumatoid arthritis. Overall study context: Before any treatment began, roughly 29 ml EDTA peripheral blood was collected from patients right after diagnosis. Using a FACSAria II or Sony SH800, a portion of the V beta antibody-stained T-cell populations were flow-sorted at nearly 100% purity, and among those populations were V beta1+ cells that were then sequenced for TCRB.

Using positive magnetic bead selection on an AutoMACS, CD4+ and CD8+ cells were isolated, after which their purity was checked by flow cytometry. Some clones are missing from TCRdb's copy, which holds only in-frame ones; the method was immunoSEQ multiplex PCR. Counted here are some 11,000 clones, approximately 71% occurring once; the ten biggest clones make up about 35%. Study observations and caveats: Nobody adjusted the slight TRBV07 underrepresentation in rheumatoid arthritis patients for multiple comparisons.

The V gene's germline CDR1 is SGHNT and CDR2 YENEEA. V dropped 2 bases and J dropped 4 bases, with 3 bases sitting between them. This CDR3 region has 11 residues. This clonotype was obtained from an adult with rheumatoid arthritis. The chain is built from TRBV11-3 and TRBJ2-7, with unresolved D. Specimen: CD8+ T cells sorted from blood. CDR3 protein: CASSLWYEQYF. For the CDR3, the DNA is TGTGCCAGCAGCTTATGGTACGAGCAGTACTTC.